The 25 T cell receptor beta chains below were found in one sample sequenced in a study of T cells in Graves' hyperthyroidism and ophthalmopathy. RNA transcripts provided the source from which TCR beta CDR3 regions were amplified. Carried out on the TCR CDR3, a first-round RT-PCR used the HTBI primer set. TCRdb itself ran the multiplex PCR reads through MiXCR, one entry per CDR3 protein. The sample consists of 490,000 or so distinct CDR3 sequences, about 45% of them appearing once. The material sequenced was peripheral blood or thyroid tissue (not recorded which). The receptors come from an adult woman with Graves' disease, either hyperthyroidism or ophthalmopathy (not recorded which).

The genes are TRBV7-3 and TRBJ2-1, with 7 bases lining up with TRBD1. The germline gives CDR1 SGHTA, CDR2 FQGTGA. This CDR3 comprises 15 residues. The trim removed 4 bases at V and 5 bases at J, leaving 8 bases unmatched. The CDR3 coding sequence is TGTGCCAGCAGCTCACAAGGGACAGATAACAATGAGCAGTTCTTC. Protein: CASSSQGTDNNEQFF.

This clonotype was detected many times. The chain is built from TRBV19 and TRBJ1-5; TRBD1 is a possible D gene (5 bases). Germline lookup yields CDR1 LNHDA and CDR2 SQIVND (reference sequence). This CDR3 has 15 amino acids. V lost 1 base and J 2 bases, leaving 9 bases between the germline ends. The CDR3 here is CASSIGQLGNQPQHF. CDR3 nucleotides: TGTGCCAGTAGTATAGGACAGTTAGGCAATCAGCCCCAGCATTTT.

This clonotype came up many times. This rearrangement joins TRBV5-1 to TRBJ1-1; perhaps TRBD1 as D (6 bases). Germline V gives CDR1 SGHRS, CDR2 YFSETQ. The CDR3 length is 14 residues. Trimming shortened V by 4 bases and J by 1 base, and 11 bases separated the two germline ends. CDR3 loop: CASSGGGGNTEAFF. The CDR3 region has the DNA TGCGCCAGCAGCGGGGGAGGGGGGAACACTGAAGCTTTCTTT.

The rearrangement uses TRBV25-1 and TRBJ2-2; possible D gene TRBD2, 5 bases. The CDR3 totals 12 residues. The germline V gene encodes CDR1 MGHDK and CDR2 SYGVNS. In DNA form, the CDR3 reads TGTGCTAGAGGGCCGGGTGGCGGGGAGCTGTTTTTT. Encoded protein: CARGPGGGELFF.

This clonotype was recorded at least ten times. This chain joins TRBV5-1 and TRBJ1-6; no clear D gene. V lost 0 bases and J lost 8, with 6 bases in between. Germline-derived CDR1 and CDR2 are SGHRS and YFSETQ. The CDR3 is made up of 13 amino acids. The CDR3 DNA is TGCGCCAGCAGCTTGGGAAGGGATTCACCCCTCCACTTT. Protein sequence: CASSLGRDSPLHF. Filled out from reference TRBV5-1 and TRBJ1-6, the complete variable domain reads KAGVTQTPRYLIKTRGQQVTLSCSPISGHRSVSWYQQTPGQGLQFLFEYFSETQRNKGNFPGRFSGRQFSNSRSEMNVSTLELGDSALYLCASSLGRDSPLHFGNGTRLTVT.

The V gene is TRBV6-1, the J gene TRBJ2-7; D gene ambiguous. Germline-derived CDR1 and CDR2 are MNHNS and SASEGT. The CDR3 has 12 amino acids. Trimming shortened V by 7 bases and J by 2 bases, and 9 bases separated the two germline ends. CDR3 sequence reads: CASNAQTYEQYF. The CDR3 nucleotides read TGTGCCAGCAACGCGCAGACCTACGAGCAGTACTTC.

This clonotype was seen only once. The genes are TRBV29-1 and TRBJ1-1; perhaps TRBD1 as D (5 bases). The CDR3 has 13 residues. From germline, CDR1 is SQVTM and CDR2 ANQGSEA. The V gene lost 6 bases and the J gene lost 3 bases, with 14 bases spanning the gap. The CDR3 sequence: CSVRDGGHTEAFF. The CDR3 coding sequence is TGCAGCGTCCGGGACGGGGGTCACACTGAAGCTTTCTTT.

The chain employs TRBV20-1 and TRBJ1-2; a weak D match, TRBD1 (5 bases). The CDR3 covers 14 residues. Germline CDR1 and CDR2: DFQATT and SNEGSKA (reference sequence). V lost 6 bases to trimming and J lost 6 bases, with 20 bases between them. The CDR3 here is CSAPLNTGDDGYTF. The DNA of the CDR3 is TGCAGTGCCCCCCTAAACACCGGGGACGATGGCTACACCTTC.

In this sample, this clonotype turned up many times. The CDR3 sequence is CSAGGTGGQPQHF. DNA of the CDR3: TGCAGTGCTGGCGGGACAGGGGGCCAGCCCCAGCATTTT. The rearrangement joins TRBV20-1 to TRBJ1-5; the match to TRBD1 covers 12 bases. CDR3 length: 13 residues. Trimming at V came to 5 bases and at J to 7 bases, leaving 3 bases not matched to a gene. Germline CDR1 DFQATT, CDR2 SNEGSKA (reference sequence).

At least ten counts were recorded for this clonotype. The rearrangement links TRBV12-3 or TRBV12-4 to TRBJ1-5; perhaps TRBD1 as D (5 bases). CDR3 length: 12 residues. V lost 8 bases to trimming and J lost 5 bases, with 10 bases between them. The CDR3 DNA follows: TGTGCCAGCGGACAAGGGGATCAGCCCCAGCATTTT. Its translation is CASGQGDQPQHF.

This clonotype was seen many times. The rearrangement uses TRBV20-1 and TRBJ1-5, with D possibly matching TRBD1 (6 bases). The V gene lost 3 bases and the J gene lost 3 bases, with 12 bases spanning the gap. Germline values: CDR1 DFQATT, CDR2 SNEGSKA (reference sequence). This CDR3 is built from 14 residues. Here the CDR3 reads CSASQGQPNQPQHF. The CDR3 region has the DNA TGCAGTGCTAGTCAAGGACAGCCCAATCAGCCCCAGCATTTT.

Comment on this clonotype: It is unclear where the CDR3 begins or ends on the DNA, so no DNA is shown, and the CDR3 is as TCRdb lists it. V usage is TRBV12-3 or TRBV12-4 and J usage is TRBJ2-7. Termini included, the CDR3 measures 12 amino acids. This CDR3 is CASSSSRYEQYF.

This clonotype has a handful of counts. The chain joins TRBV10-3 to TRBJ1-2, with 11 positions matching TRBD1. V trimming: 5 bases; J trimming: 8 bases; junction bases outside the gene matches: 4. CDR1 is ENHRY and CDR2 is SYGVKD in the germline V gene. The CDR3 consists of 13 residues. CDR3 region: CAISPGQGEGYTF. The CDR3 bases are TGTGCCATCAGTCCGGGACAGGGGGAAGGCTACACCTTC.

The genes are TRBV5-1 and TRBJ1-6; D is ambiguous. This CDR3 spans 14 amino acids. Trimming left V 0 bases short and J 9 bases short, with 10 bases between. Germline values: CDR1 SGHRS, CDR2 YFSETQ. This CDR3 is CASSLESGGSPLHF. Written as DNA, the CDR3 is TGCGCCAGCAGCTTGGAGAGTGGAGGTTCACCCCTCCACTTT.

This clonotype was detected many times. This chain links TRBV6-5 with TRBJ2-7, with 9 bases that match TRBD1. CDR1 is MNHEY and CDR2 is SVGAGI in the germline V gene. V lost 5 bases to trimming and J lost 6 bases; unmatched junction nucleotides: 5. CDR3 length: 13 amino acids. In DNA form, the CDR3 reads TGTGCCAGCAGTCCACAGGGGGCCTCCGAGCAGTACTTC. Its protein product is CASSPQGASEQYF.

With respect to this clonotype: The limits of the CDR3 on the DNA are not certain, so only TCRdb's listed CDR3 is given. The chain employs TRBV25-1 and TRBJ1-2. From its first to its last residue, the CDR3 has 16 amino acids. Germline V gene sequence: CDR1 MGHDK, CDR2 SYGVNS. CDR3 residues: CACSARVERPNYGYTF.

This clonotype was seen repeatedly, ten times or more. The genes are TRBV20-1 and TRBJ2-2, with 11 bases fitting TRBD2. After removal of 1 base from V and 0 bases from J, the junction contained 7 bases not matched to a gene. The CDR3 loop spans 18 amino acids. Germline V gene lookup returns CDR1 DFQATT and CDR2 SNEGSKA (reference sequence). CDR3 loop: CSARVVTSGMSNTGELFF. CDR3 nucleotides: TGCAGTGCTAGAGTTGTGACTAGCGGGATGTCGAACACCGGGGAGCTGTTTTTT.

This clonotype was counted ten times or more. CDR3 protein: CASSASGVETQYF. The CDR3 nucleotides are TGTGCCAGCAGCGCCTCGGGAGTGGAGACCCAGTACTTC. This chain joins TRBV7-8 and TRBJ2-5; D may be TRBD2 (6 bases). Germline CDR1 and CDR2: SGHVS and FQNEAQ. CDR3 length: 13 amino acids. Trimming shortened V by 5 bases and J by 5 bases, and 12 bases separated the two germline ends.

The chain combines TRBV15 with TRBJ2-3, with no clear D. The CDR3 sequence is 14 residues long. V was shortened by 1 base and J by 1 base, with 6 bases between the two germline ends. Germline CDR1 reads LNHNV; CDR2 reads YYDKDF (reference sequence). As DNA, the CDR3 is TGTGCCACCAGCAGAGTACTTCGCACAGATACGCAGTATTTT. It yields the protein CATSRVLRTDTQYF.

This clonotype was observed at least ten times. J is TRBJ2-7 and V is TRBV20-1, with D possibly TRBD1 on 6 matching bases. The length of the CDR3 is 12 residues. Germline V gene lookup returns CDR1 DFQATT and CDR2 SNEGSKA (reference sequence). V dropped 6 bases and J dropped 2 bases, with 11 bases sitting between them. The CDR3, as DNA: TGCAGTGCGGGCAGGGGAACCTACGAGCAGTACTTC. Its protein product is CSAGRGTYEQYF.

The rearrangement joins TRBV11-2 to TRBJ2-3; no reliable D call. V lost 5 bases and J lost 4, with 13 bases in between. Germline V gene sequence: CDR1 SGHAT, CDR2 FQNNGV. The CDR3 is 14 residues long. The CDR3 spells CASSASNPADTQYF. The CDR3 coding sequence is TGTGCCAGCAGCGCCAGCAATCCAGCAGATACGCAGTATTTT.

Only one count was recorded for this clonotype. This chain uses TRBV7-8 with TRBJ2-7; TRBD2 agrees at 10 bases. Unmatched junction bases numbered 15, after V lost 2 bases and J lost 5 bases. The CDR3 is 18 amino acids. The V gene's germline CDR1 is SGHVS and CDR2 FQNEAQ. The CDR3 coding sequence is TGTGCCAGCAGCTTATTAGCGTCTAGCGGGAGATCAAGGAACGAGCAGTACTTC. Its protein product is CASSLLASSGRSRNEQYF.

The chain couples TRBV5-1 to TRBJ1-2, with 8 bases lining up with TRBD1. In germline, CDR1 is SGHRS, CDR2 YFSETQ. The CDR3 covers 14 residues. Unmatched junction bases numbered 8, after V lost 6 bases and J lost 4 bases. DNA for the CDR3: TGCGCCAGCATGAGGGACAGGTCGGGCTATGGCTACACCTTC. This sequence encodes CASMRDRSGYGYTF.

This chain uses TRBV7-2 with TRBJ1-1; the D is unclear. Trimming shortened V by 1 base and J by 3 bases, and 15 bases separated the two germline ends. Germline CDR1 reads SGHTA; CDR2 reads FQGNSA. This CDR3 spans 16 amino acids. The CDR3 region is CASSLDGHTGDTEAFF. CDR3 DNA sequence: TGTGCCAGCAGCTTAGATGGCCACACCGGGGACACTGAAGCTTTCTTT.

In regard to this clonotype: A much more abundant neighbour one base away suggests this may be a read error. The genes are TRBV6-1 and TRBJ2-5, with TRBD2 identical over 7 bases. Looked up from germline, CDR1 is MNHNS and CDR2 is SASEGT. The CDR3 runs 13 residues. After removal of 11 bases from V and 1 base from J, the junction contained 7 bases not matched to a gene. CDR3 loop: CAGHTSAQETQYF. The CDR3 bases are TGTGCCGGCCACACTAGCGCCCAAGAGACCCAGTACTTC.